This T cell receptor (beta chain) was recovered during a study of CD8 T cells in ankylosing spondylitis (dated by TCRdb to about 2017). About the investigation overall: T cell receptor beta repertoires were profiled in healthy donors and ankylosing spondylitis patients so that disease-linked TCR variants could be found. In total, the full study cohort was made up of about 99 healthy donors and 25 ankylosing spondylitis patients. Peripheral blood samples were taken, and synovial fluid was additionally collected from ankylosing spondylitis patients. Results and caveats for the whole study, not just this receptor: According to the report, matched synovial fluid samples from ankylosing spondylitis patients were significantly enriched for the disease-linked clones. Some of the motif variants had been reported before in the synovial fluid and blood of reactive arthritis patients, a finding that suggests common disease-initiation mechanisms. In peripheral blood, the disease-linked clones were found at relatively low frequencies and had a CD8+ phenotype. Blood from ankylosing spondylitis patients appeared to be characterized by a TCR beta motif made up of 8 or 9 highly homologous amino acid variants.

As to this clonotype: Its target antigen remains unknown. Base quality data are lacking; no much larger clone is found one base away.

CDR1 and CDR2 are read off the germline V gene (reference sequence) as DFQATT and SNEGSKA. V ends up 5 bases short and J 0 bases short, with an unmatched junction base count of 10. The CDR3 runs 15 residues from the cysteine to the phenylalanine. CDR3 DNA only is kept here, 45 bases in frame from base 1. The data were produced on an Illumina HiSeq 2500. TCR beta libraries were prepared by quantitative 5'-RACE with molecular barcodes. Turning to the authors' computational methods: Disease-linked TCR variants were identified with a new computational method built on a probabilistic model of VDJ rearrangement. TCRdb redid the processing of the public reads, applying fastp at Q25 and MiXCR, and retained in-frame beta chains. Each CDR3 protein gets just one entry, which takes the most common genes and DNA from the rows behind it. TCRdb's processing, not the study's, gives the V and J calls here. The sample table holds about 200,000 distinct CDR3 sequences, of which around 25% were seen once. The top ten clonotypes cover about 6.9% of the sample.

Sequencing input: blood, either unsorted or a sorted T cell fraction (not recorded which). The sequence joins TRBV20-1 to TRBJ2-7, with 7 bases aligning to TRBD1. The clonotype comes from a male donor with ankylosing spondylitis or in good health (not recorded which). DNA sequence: TGCAGTGCTCCCAGCCCGACAGGGTCCTCCTACGAGCAGTACTTC. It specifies CSAPSPTGSSYEQYF.